This TCR beta chain was found in a study of T cell responses to AZD1222 COVID-19 vaccine. The germline V gene has CDR1 SGHVS and CDR2 FQNEAQ. The CDR3 has 16 residues. Germline trimming cut 5 bases from V and 9 bases from J; bases unmatched to any gene: 10. This clone was observed a single time. The target antigen is unknown. Measured with immunoSEQ multiplex PCR; TCRdb has only the in-frame clones, and not every one. The table shows 95,000 to 150,000 clones, with approximately 90% occurring only once. Findings and caveats of the study: Just 5 to 7 AZD1222 recipients were seropositive at baseline.

The sample consisted of peripheral blood, taken on day 0 of AZD1222 vaccination. The sequence derives from an adult in good health. The chain recombines TRBV7-8 with TRBJ2-1, with 13 positions matching TRBD2. The DNA for the CDR3 is TGTGCCAGCAGCCGTCCCGGGACTAGCGGGATAGGTGAGCAGTTCTTC. Amino acids: CASSRPGTSGIGEQFF.